The entry that follows covers one T cell receptor (beta chain) sequence. TCRdb's table, derived via immunoSEQ multiplex PCR, lists solely in-frame clones and lacks some. In the table there are tens of thousands of clones, roughly 80% of which are singletons. The data originate from a study of blood T cell repertoires in COVID-19. Study context: Donors in the United States, Italy and Spain gave samples during acute or convalescent COVID-19. Nucleic acid was either cDNA or gDNA, and it came from T cells, B-cell-depleted T cells, or PBMCs.

The CDR3 length is 14 residues. Trimming cost V 0 bases and J 4 bases, with 9 bases left between them. Germline V gene sequence: CDR1 SGHAT, CDR2 FQNNGV. The origin of this receptor is an elderly man with COVID-19, enrolled during active disease. Sequencing used peripheral blood. The chain combines TRBV11-2 with TRBJ2-5; D not resolved. The DNA of the CDR3 is TGTGCCAGCAGCTTAGATCGGGTAATAGAGACCCAGTACTTC. The encoded protein is CASSLDRVIETQYF.